In its sample, the clone carrying this T cell receptor beta chain was seen once. Its cognate antigen is unknown. The sample is drawn from a study of a mutant IDH1 vaccine in newly diagnosed glioma. Looking at the study overall: Treated patients, averaging about 40 years, were 62.5% male and approximately 38% female.

The germline gives CDR1 SQVTM, CDR2 ANQGSEA. Unmatched junction bases numbered 3, after V lost 6 bases and J lost 6 bases. CDR3 length: 11 residues. Time point noted: week 35, safety follow-up. Vaccination used 300 ug of mutant IDH1 20-mer peptide per dose, with topical imiquimod. TCRdb's table, derived via immunoSEQ multiplex PCR, lists solely in-frame clones and lacks some. The repertoire has around 69,000 clones, roughly 86% of them found once; the top ten carry more than 1.5%. This clonotype originated in a young man with glioma. The source was PBMCs, collected from a glioma patient whose treatment included an IDH1 peptide vaccine. V usage is TRBV29-1 and J usage is TRBJ1-2; 8 bases map to TRBD1. The CDR3 DNA reads as TGCAGCGTGGAGGACAGGGATGGCTACACCTTC. Its protein is CSVEDRDGYTF.